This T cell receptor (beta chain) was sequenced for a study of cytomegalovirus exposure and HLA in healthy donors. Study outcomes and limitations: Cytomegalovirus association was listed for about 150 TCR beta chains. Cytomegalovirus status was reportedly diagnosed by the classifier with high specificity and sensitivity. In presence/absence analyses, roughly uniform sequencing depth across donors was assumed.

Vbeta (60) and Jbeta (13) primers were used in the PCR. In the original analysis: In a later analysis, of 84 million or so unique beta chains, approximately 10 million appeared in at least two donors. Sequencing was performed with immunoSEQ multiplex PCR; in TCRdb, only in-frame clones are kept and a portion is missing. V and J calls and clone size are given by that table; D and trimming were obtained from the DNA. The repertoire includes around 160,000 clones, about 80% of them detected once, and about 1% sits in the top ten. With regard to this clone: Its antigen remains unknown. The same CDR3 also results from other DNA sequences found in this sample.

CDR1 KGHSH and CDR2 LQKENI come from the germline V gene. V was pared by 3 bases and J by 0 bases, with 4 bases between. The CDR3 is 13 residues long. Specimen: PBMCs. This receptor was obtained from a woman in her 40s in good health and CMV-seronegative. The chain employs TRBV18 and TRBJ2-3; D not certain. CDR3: CASSPYSTDTQYF. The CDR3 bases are TGTGCCAGCTCACCGTATAGCACAGATACGCAGTATTTT.